Described below is a single TCR beta chain sequence and its context. The antigen remains undetermined. This entry belongs to a study of shared clonotypes between healthy human individuals. Trimming took 9 bases from V and 0 from J, leaving 6 bases between them. The germline CDR1 and CDR2 sequences are LNHDA and SQIVND (reference sequence). The CDR3 has 13 amino acids. Clones were read by immunoSEQ multiplex PCR, and TCRdb kept only the in-frame ones, dropping some. Of about 2,500,000 clones listed, more than 90% are singletons. Study-level findings and limits: Larger richness was generally estimated for naive than memory subsets. When compared with the clonotypes that were shared by all four sorted-subset donors, the non-shared clonotypes turned out to have lower generation probabilities.

Donors comprised only Caucasian adults living in Nashville, Tennessee. CD4+ cells were split into CD45RA+ naive and CD45RA-negative memory subsets. Sequencing was performed on naive CD4+ T cells sorted from blood. Subset here: CD45RA+ positively selected. This clonotype was sampled from a man aged 18 to 29 in good health. The chain joins TRBV19 to TRBJ2-6; no firm D call. The CDR3 protein is CASKFSGANVLTF. The CDR3 DNA is TGTGCCAGCAAGTTCTCTGGGGCCAACGTCCTGACTTTC.